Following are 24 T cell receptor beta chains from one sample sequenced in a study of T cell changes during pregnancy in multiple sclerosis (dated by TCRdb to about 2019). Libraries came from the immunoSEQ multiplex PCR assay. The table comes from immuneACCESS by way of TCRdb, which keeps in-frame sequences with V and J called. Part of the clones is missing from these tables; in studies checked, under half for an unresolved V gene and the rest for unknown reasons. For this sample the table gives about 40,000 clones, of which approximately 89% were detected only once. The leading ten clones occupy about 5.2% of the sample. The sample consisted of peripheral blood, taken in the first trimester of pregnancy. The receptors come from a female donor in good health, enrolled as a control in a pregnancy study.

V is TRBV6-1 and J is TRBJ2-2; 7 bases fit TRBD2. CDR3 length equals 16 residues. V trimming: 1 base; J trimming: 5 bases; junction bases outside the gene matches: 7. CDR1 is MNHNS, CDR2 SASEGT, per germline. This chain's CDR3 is CASSEGMTSWTGELFF. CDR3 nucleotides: TGTGCCAGCAGTGAAGGGATGACTAGCTGGACCGGGGAGCTGTTTTTT.

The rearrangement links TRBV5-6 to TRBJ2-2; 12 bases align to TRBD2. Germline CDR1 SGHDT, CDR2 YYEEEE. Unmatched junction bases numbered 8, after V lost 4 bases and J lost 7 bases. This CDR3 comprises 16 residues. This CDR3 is CASSQGLAGNGGELFF. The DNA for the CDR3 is TGTGCCAGCAGCCAGGGACTAGCGGGTAATGGCGGGGAGCTGTTTTTT.

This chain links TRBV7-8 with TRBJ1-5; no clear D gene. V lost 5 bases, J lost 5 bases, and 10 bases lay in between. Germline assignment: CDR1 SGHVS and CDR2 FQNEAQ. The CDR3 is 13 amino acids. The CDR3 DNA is TGTGCCAGCAGCCTACGGGGAGATCAGCCCCAGCATTTT. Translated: CASSLRGDQPQHF.

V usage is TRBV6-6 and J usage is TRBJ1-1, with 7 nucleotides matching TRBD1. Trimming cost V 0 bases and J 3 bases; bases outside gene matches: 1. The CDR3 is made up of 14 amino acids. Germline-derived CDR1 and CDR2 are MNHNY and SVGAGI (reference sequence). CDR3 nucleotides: TGTGCCAGCAGTTACTCCCAGGGGGACACTGAAGCTTTCTTT. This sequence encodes CASSYSQGDTEAFF.

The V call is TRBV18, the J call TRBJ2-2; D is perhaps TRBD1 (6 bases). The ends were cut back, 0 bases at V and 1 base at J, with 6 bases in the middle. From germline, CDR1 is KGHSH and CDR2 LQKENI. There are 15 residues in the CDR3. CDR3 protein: CASSPPRGNTGELFF. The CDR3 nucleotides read TGTGCCAGCTCACCACCCAGGGGGAACACCGGGGAGCTGTTTTTT.

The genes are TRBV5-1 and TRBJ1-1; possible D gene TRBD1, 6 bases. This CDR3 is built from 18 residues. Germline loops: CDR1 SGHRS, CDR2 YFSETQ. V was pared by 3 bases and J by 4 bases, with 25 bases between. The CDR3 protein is CASSSSPGTREGGTEAFF. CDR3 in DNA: TGCGCCAGCAGCTCCTCGCCGGGTACAAGGGAGGGGGGCACTGAAGCTTTCTTT.

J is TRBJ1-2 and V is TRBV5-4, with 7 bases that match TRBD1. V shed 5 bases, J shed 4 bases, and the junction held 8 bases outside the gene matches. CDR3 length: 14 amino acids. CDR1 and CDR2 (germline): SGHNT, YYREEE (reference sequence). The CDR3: CASSPPGQAYGYTF. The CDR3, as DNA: TGTGCCAGCAGTCCACCCGGACAGGCCTATGGCTACACCTTC.

Here the CDR3 reads CASSSGTGEGIQYF. The CDR3 DNA is TGTGCCAGCAGCTCCGGGACAGGGGAGGGCATTCAGTACTTC. The chain links TRBV5-6 to TRBJ2-4; 10 bases are shared with TRBD1. J gave up 9 bases and V 3 bases, and 6 bases lay outside the gene matches. This CDR3 has 14 residues. Germline V CDR1 and CDR2: SGHDT, YYEEEE.

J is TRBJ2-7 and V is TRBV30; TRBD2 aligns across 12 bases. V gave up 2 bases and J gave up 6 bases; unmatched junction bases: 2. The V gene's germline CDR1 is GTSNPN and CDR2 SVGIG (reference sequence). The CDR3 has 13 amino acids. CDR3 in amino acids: CAWSLLAGGEQYF. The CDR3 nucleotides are TGTGCCTGGAGTTTACTAGCGGGGGGCGAGCAGTACTTC.

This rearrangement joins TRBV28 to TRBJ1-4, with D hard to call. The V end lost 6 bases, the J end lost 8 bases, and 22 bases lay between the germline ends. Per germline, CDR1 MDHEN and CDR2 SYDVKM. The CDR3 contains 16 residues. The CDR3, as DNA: TGTGCCAGCAGCGCCCCCCGCGGTAGAACTGACGAAAAACTGTTTTTT. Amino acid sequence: CASSAPRGRTDEKLFF.

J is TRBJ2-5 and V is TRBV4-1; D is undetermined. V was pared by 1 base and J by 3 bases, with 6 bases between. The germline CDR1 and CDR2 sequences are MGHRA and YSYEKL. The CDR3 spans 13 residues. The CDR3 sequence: CASSQVVKETQYF. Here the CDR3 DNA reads TGCGCCAGCAGCCAAGTTGTAAAAGAGACCCAGTACTTC.

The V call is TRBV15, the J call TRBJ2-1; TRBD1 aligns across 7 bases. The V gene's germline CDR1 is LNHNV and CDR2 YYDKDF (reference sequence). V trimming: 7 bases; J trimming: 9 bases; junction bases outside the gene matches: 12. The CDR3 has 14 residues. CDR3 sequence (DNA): TGTGCCACCACCGGAAGTACCCCAGGGGGTGAGCAGTTCTTC. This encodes CATTGSTPGGEQFF.

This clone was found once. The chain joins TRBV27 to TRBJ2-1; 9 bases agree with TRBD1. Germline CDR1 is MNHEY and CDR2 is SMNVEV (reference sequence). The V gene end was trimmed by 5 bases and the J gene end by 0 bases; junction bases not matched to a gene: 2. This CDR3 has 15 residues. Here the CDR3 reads CASSRTGASYNEQFF. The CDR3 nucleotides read TGTGCCAGCAGTCGGACAGGGGCCTCCTACAATGAGCAGTTCTTC.

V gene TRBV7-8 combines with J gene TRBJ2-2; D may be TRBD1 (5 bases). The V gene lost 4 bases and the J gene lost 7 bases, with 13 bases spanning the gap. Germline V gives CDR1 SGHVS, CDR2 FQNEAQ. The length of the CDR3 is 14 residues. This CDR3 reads CASSYDGAVGELFF. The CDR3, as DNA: TGTGCCAGCAGCTACGATGGGGCAGTCGGGGAGCTGTTTTTT.

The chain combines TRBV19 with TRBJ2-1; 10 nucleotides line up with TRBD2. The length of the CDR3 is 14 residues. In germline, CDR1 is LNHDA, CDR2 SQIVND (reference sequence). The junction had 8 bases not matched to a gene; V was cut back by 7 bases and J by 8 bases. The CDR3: CASKKRGGADEQFF. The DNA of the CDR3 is TGTGCCAGTAAGAAGCGGGGGGGCGCGGATGAGCAGTTCTTC.

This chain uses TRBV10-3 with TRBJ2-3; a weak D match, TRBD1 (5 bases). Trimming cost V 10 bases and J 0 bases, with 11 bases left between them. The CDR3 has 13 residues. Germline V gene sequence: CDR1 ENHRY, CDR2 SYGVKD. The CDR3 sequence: CATIGASTDTQYF. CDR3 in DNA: TGTGCCACTATTGGGGCTAGCACAGATACGCAGTATTTT.

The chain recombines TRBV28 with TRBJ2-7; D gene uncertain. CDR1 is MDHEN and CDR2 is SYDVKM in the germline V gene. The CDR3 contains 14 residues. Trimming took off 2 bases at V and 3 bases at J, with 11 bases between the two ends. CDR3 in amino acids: CASSLIARHYEQYF. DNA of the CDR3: TGTGCCAGCAGTTTAATCGCCAGGCACTACGAGCAGTACTTC. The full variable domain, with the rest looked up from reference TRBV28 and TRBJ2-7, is DVKVTQSSRYLVKRTGEKVFLECVQDMDHENMFWYRQDPGLGLRLIYFSYDVKMKEKGDIPEGYSVSREKKERFSLILESASTNQTSMYLCASSLIARHYEQYFGPGTRLTVT.

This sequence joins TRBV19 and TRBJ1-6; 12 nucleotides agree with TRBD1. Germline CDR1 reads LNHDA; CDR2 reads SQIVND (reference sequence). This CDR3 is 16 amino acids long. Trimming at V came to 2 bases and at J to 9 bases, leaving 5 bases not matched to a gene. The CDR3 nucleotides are TGTGCCAGTAGTATACCTGGGACAGGGGGCCTTTCACCCCTCCACTTT. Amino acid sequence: CASSIPGTGGLSPLHF.

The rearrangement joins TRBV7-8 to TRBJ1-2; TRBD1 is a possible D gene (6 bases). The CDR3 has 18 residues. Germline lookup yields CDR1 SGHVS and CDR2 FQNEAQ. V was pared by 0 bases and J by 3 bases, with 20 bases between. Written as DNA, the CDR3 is TGTGCCAGCAGCTTAGCGACCACTGTGGGCCCAGGGGACTATGGCTACACCTTC. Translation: CASSLATTVGPGDYGYTF.

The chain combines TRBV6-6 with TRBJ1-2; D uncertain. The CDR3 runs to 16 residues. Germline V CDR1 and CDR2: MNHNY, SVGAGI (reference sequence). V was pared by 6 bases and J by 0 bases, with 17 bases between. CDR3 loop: CASSHGEAGANYGYTF. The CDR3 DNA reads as TGTGCCAGCAGCCACGGGGAGGCAGGAGCTAACTATGGCTACACCTTC.

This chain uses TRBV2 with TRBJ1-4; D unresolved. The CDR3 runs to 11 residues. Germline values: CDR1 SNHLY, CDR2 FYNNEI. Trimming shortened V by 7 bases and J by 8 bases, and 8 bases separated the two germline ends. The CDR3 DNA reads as TGTGCCAGCATGAGGCGCGAAAAACTGTTTTTT. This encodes CASMRREKLFF.

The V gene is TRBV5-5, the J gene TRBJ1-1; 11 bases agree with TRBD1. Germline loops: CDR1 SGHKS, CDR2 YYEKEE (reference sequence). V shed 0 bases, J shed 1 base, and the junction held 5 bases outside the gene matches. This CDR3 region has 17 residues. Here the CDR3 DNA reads TGTGCCAGCAGCTTGGGGGACAGGGGGTCGAAGAACACTGAAGCTTTCTTT. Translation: CASSLGDRGSKNTEAFF.

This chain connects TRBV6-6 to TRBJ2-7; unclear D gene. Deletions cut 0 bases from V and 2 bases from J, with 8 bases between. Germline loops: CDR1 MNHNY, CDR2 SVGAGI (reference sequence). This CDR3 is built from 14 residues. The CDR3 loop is CASSYSPSAYEQYF. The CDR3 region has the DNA TGTGCCAGCAGTTACTCCCCCAGCGCCTACGAGCAGTACTTC.

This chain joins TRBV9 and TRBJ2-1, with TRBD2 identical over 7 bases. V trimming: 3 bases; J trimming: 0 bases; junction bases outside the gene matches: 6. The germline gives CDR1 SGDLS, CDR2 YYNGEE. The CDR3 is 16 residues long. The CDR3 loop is CASSAPGGSSYNEQFF. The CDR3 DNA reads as TGTGCCAGCAGCGCCCCGGGGGGAAGCTCCTACAATGAGCAGTTCTTC.